The clone carrying this TCR beta chain was seen more than once but under ten times. TCRdb called the reads again in MiXCR, with one record for every CDR3 protein. The table lists 160,000 or so distinct CDR3 sequences, around a quarter of them singletons. This record comes from a study of T cell repertoires in cytomegalovirus infection. The germline gives CDR1 LNHNV, CDR2 YYDKDF (reference sequence). This CDR3 comprises 13 residues. The V gene lost 6 bases and the J gene lost 3 bases, with 8 bases spanning the gap. The chain is built from TRBV15 and TRBJ1-4; maybe TRBD1 (6 bases). The clonotype was recovered from a human donor in good health (CMV status not recorded). Some clones in this sample may be carry-over from other donors' samples. The source material was PBMCs. The CDR3: CATSRQANEKLFF. In nucleotides, the CDR3 is TGTGCCACCAGTCGACAGGCTAATGAAAAACTGTTTTTT.